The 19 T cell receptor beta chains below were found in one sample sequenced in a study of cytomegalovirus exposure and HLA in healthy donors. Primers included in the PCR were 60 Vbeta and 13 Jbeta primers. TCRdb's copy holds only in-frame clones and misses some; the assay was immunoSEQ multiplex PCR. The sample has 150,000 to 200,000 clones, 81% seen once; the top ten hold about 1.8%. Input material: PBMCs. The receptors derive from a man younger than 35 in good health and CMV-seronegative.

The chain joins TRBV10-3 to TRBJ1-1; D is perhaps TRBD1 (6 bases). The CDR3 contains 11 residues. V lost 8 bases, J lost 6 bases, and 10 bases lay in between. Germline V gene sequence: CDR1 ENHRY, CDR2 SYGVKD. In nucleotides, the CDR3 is TGTGCCATCGGGGGGGCCCCTGAAGCTTTCTTT. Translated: CAIGGAPEAFF.

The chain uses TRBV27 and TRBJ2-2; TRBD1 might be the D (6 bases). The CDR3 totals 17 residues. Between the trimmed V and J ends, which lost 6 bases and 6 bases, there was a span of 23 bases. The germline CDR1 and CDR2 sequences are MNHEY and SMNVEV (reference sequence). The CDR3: CASSRTLSGVGAGELFF. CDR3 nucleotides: TGTGCCAGCAGCCGCACATTATCAGGGGTAGGGGCCGGGGAGCTGTTTTTT.

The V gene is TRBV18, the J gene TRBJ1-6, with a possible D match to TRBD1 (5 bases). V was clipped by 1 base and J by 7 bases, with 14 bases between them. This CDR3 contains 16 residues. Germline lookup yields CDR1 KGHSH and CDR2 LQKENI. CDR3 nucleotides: TGTGCCAGCTCACCACTCGGAGGGGCGGAGAATTCACCCCTCCACTTT. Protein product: CASSPLGGAENSPLHF.

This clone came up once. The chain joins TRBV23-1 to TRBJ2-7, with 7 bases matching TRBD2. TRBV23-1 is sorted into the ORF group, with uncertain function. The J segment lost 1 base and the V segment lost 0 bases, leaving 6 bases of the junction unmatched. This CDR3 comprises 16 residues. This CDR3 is CASSQSCGGPSYEQYF. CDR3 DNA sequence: TGCGCCAGCAGTCAATCCTGCGGGGGACCGTCCTACGAGCAGTACTTC.

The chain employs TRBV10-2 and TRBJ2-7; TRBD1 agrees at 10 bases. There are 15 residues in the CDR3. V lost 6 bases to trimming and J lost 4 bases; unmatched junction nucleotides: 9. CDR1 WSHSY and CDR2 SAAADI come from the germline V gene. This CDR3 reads CASRLGQGFSYEQYF. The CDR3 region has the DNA TGCGCCAGCAGGCTGGGACAGGGGTTTTCTTACGAGCAGTACTTC.

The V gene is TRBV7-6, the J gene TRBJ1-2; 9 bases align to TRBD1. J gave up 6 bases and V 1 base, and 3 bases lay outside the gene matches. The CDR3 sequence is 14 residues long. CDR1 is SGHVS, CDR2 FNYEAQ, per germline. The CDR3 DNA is TGTGCCAGCAGCTTAGACAGGGGGCGAGATGGCTACACCTTC. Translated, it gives CASSLDRGRDGYTF.

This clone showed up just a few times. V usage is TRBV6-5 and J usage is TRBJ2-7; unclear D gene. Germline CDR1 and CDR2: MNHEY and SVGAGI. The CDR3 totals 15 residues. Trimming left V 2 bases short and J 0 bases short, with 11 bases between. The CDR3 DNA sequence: TGTGCCAGCAGTTACGCCCACGGTAACTCCTACGAGCAGTACTTC. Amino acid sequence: CASSYAHGNSYEQYF.

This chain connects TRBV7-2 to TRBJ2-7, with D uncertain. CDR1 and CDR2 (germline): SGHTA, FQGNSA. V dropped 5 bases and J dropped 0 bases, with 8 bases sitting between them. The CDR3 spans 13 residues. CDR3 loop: CASSLPSSYEQYF. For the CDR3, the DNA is TGTGCCAGCAGCCTCCCGAGCTCCTACGAGCAGTACTTC. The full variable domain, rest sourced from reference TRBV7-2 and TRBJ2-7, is GAGVSQSPSNKVTEKGKDVELRCDPISGHTALYWYRQSLGQGLEFLIYFQGNSAPDKSGLPSDRFSAERTGGSVSTLTIQRTQQEDSAVYLCASSLPSSYEQYFGPGTRLTVT.

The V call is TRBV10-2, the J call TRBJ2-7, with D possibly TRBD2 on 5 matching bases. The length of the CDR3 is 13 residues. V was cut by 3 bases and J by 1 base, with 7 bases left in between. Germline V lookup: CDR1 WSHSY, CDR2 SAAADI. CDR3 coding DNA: TGCGCCAGCAGTGAATCGGGGTCCTACGAGCAGTACTTC. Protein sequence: CASSESGSYEQYF.

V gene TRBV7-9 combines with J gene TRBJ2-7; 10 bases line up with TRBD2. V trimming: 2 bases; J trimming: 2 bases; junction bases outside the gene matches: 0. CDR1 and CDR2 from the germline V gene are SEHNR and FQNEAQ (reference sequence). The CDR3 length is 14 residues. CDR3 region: CASSLSGGAYEQYF. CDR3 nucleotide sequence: TGTGCCAGCAGCTTAAGCGGGGGGGCCTACGAGCAGTACTTC. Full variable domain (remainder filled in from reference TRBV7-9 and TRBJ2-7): DTGVSQNPRHKITKRGQNVTFRCDPISEHNRLYWYRQTLGQGPEFLTYFQNEAQLEKSRLLSDRFSAERPKGSFSTLEIQRTEQGDSAMYLCASSLSGGAYEQYFGPGTRLTVT.

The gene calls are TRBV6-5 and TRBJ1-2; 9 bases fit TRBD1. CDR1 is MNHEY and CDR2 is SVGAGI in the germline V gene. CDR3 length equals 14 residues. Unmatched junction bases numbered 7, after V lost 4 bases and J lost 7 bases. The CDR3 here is CASSSIQGAGGYTF. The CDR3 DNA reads TGTGCCAGCAGTTCCATACAGGGGGCCGGTGGCTACACCTTC.

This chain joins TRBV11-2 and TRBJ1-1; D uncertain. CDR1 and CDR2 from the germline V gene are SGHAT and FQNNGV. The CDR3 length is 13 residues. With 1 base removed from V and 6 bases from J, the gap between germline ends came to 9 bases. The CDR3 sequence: CASSLAGGAEAFF. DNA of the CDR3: TGTGCCAGCAGCTTAGCAGGAGGCGCTGAAGCTTTCTTT. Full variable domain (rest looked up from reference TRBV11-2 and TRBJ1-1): EAGVAQSPRYKIIEKRQSVAFWCNPISGHATLYWYQQILGQGPKLLIQFQNNGVVDDSQLPKDRFSAERLKGVDSTLKIQPAKLEDSAVYLCASSLAGGAEAFFGQGTRLTVV.

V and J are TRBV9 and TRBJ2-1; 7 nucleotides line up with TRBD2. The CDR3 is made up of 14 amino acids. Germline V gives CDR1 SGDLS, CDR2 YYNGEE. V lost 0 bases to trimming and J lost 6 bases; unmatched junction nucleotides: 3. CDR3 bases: TGTGCCAGCAGCGTAGGACTAGCCAGCAATGAGCAGTTCTTC. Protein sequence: CASSVGLASNEQFF.

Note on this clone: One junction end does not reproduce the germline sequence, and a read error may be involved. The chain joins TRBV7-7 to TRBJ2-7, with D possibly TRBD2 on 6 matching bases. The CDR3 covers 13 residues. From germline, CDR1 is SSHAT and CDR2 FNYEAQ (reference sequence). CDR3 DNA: TGTGCTAGCAGCTTAGCGGTGGGAGCAGAGCAGTACTTC. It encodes CASSLAVGAEQYF.

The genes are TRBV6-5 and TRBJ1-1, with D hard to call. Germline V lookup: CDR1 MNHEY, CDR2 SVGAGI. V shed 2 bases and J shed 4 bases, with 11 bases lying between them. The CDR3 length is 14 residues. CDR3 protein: CASSYRVGGTEAFF. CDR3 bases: TGTGCCAGCAGTTACCGGGTCGGAGGCACTGAAGCTTTCTTT.

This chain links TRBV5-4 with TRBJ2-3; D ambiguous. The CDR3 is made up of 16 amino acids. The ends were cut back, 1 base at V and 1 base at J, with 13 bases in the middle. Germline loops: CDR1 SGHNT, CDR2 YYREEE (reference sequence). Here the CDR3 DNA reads TGTGCCAGCAGCTTGATGATAGGTGGAGGCACAGATACGCAGTATTTT. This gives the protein CASSLMIGGGTDTQYF.

The CDR3 DNA sequence: TGCAGCGTCGACAGACTAGCGGGAGGGCCGAGAGCCACAGATACGCAGTATTTT. Translated, it gives CSVDRLAGGPRATDTQYF. This sequence joins TRBV29-1 and TRBJ2-3, with 14 bases aligning to TRBD2. With V trimmed by 6 bases and J by 2 bases, 13 bases remained unmatched. Germline V lookup: CDR1 SQVTM, CDR2 ANQGSEA. The CDR3 sequence is 18 residues long.

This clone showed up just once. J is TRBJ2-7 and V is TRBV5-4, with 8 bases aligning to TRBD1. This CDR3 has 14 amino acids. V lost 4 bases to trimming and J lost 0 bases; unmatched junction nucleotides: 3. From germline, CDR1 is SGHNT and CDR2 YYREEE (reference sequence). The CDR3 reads CASSRGQDSYEQYF. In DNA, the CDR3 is TGTGCCAGCAGCCGGGGACAGGACTCCTACGAGCAGTACTTC.

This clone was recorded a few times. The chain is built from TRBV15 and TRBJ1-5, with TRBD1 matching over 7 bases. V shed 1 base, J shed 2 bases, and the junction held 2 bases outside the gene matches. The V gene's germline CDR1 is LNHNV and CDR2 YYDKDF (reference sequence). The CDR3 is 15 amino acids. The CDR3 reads CATSRGQGGNQPQHF. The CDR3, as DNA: TGTGCCACCAGCAGAGGACAGGGTGGCAATCAGCCCCAGCATTTT.